This T cell receptor beta chain was obtained from a study of T cells in Graves' hyperthyroidism and ophthalmopathy. Background on the study: Upon initial diagnosis and before any treatment, peripheral blood was collected.

Absence of ophthalmopathy progression within 18 months defined stable Graves' hyperthyroidism. Patients with uncontrolled infections, other autoimmune diseases, pregnancy or lactation were excluded. The source material, RNA transcripts, was used to amplify TCR beta CDR3 regions. The study used the HTBI primer set for a first-round RT-PCR of the TCR CDR3. TCRdb reprocessed the multiplex PCR reads with MiXCR, giving one entry per CDR3 protein. Among roughly 420,000 distinct CDR3 sequences listed, roughly 13% were seen once. The sample holds a few counts of this clonotype. Its antigen remains unknown. Study-wide results and caveats: Patients with ophthalmopathy were separated from those with stable hyperthyroidism by a 13 V-J model.

The material sequenced was blood. The sequence came from a woman aged 18-35 years with Graves' hyperthyroidism.

The CDR3 DNA is TGCGCCAGCAGCCAAGGATCAGCCGGGTTCTACGAGCAGTACTTC. Amino acid sequence: CASSQGSAGFYEQYF. The V call is TRBV4-1, the J call TRBJ2-7; D not certain. Trimming cost V 1 base and J 3 bases, with 13 bases left between them. The CDR3 runs 15 residues. The germline CDR1 and CDR2 sequences are MGHRA and YSYEKL.